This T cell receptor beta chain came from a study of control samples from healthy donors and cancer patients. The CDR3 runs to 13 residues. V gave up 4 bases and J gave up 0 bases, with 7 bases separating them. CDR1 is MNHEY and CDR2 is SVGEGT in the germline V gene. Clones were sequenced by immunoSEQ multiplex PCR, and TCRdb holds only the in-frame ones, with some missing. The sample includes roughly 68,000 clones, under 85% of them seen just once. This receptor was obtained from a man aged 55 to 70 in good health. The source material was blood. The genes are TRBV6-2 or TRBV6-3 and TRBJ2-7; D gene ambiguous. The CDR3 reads CASSLFLSYEQYF. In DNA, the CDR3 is TGTGCCAGCAGTTTGTTCCTCTCCTACGAGCAGTACTTC.